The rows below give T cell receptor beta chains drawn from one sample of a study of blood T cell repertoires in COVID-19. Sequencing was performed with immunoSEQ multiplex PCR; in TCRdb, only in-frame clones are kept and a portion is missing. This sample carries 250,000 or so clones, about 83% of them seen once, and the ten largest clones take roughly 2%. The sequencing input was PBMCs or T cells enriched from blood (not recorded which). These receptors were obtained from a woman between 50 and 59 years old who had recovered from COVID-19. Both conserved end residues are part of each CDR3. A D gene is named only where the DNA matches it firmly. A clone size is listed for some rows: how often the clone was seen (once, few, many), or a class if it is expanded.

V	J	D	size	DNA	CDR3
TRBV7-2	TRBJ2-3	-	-	TGTGCCAGCAGCCGGGAAGCCTTAAACACAGATACGCAGTATTTT	CASSREALNTDTQYF
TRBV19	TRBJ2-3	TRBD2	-	TGTGCCAGTAGTATAGGGGGGGGAGATACGCAGTATTTT	CASSIGGGDTQYF
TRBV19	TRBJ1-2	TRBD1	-	TGTGCCAGGCACGGGACAGGAGGTAACTATGGCTACACCTTC	CARHGTGGNYGYTF
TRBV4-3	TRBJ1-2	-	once	TGCGCCAGCAGCCAAGACACGGGCGGGGGCTATGGCTACACCTTC	CASSQDTGGGYGYTF
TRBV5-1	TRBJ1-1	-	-	TGCGCCAGCAGCTTGGAACAGGTCACCCCAGAAGCTTTCTTT	CASSLEQVTPEAFF
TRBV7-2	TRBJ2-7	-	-	TGTGCCAGCAGCTCTCAGGGTTACGAGCAGTACTTC	CASSSQGYEQYF
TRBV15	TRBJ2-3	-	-	TGTGCCACCAGCAGAGATCGCCTAGGTCGGACAGATACGCAGTATTTT	CATSRDRLGRTDTQYF
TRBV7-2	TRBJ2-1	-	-	TGTGCCAGCAGCGCGCGGGACCTCCCGGTGCAGTTCTTC	CASSARDLPVQFF
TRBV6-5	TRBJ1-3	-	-	TGTGCCAGCAGTTACACCGCGGCAGGGTCTGGAAACACCATATATTTT	CASSYTAAGSGNTIYF
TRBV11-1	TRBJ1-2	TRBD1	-	TGTGCCAGCAGCAGGGACAGGTCACCTGGCTATGGCTACACCTTC	CASSRDRSPGYGYTF
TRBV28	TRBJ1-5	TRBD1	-	TGTGCCAGCAGTGCGGGACAGGGATACAATCAGCCCCAGCATTTT	CASSAGQGYNQPQHF
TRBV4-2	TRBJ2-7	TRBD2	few	TGTGCCAGCAGCCAAGAAGGGTCTAGCGGGGTATACGAGCAGTACTTC	CASSQEGSSGVYEQYF
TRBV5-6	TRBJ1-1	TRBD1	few	TGTGCCAGCAGCCGTAGGGACAGCCGAAGCAGCACTGAAGCTTTCTTT	CASSRRDSRSSTEAFF
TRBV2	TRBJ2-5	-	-	TGTGCCACCACCCCAAGACTGCGCGGAGAGACCCAGTACTTC	CATTPRLRGETQYF
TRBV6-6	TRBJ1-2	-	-	TGTGCCAGCTATCGAACAGGGTACTATGGCTACACCTTC	CASYRTGYYGYTF
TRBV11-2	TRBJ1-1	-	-	TGTGCCAGCAGCTTATGGGGCGGCGGGGACACTGAAGCTTTCTTT	CASSLWGGGDTEAFF
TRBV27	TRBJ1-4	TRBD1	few	TGTGCCAGCAGTTACCGACAGGGGGCGCAAGGTTCGGCTAATGAAAAACTGTTTTTT	CASSYRQGAQGSANEKLFF
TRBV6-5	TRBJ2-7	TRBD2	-	TGTGCCAGCAGCCTTACTAGCGGGAGTAGTTACGAGCAGTACTTC	CASSLTSGSSYEQYF
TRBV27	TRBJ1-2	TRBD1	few	TGTGCCAGCAGTTGGCCGGGACAGGGACACTATGGCTACACCTTC	CASSWPGQGHYGYTF
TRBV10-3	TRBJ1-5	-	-	TGTGCCATCAGTGACAGGTACAATCAGCCCCAGCATTTT	CAISDRYNQPQHF
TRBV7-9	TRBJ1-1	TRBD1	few	TGTGCCAGCAGCGGTAAGGGGGCAGTGAACACTGAAGCTTTCTTT	CASSGKGAVNTEAFF
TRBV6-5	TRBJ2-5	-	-	TGTGCCAGCAGGCCTAGGACAGCAGAGACCCAGTACTTC	CASRPRTAETQYF
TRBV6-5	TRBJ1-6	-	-	TGTGCCAGCAAGATACAGTCTAATTCACCCCTCCACTTT	CASKIQSNSPLHF
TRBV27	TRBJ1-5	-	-	TGTGCCAGCAGTACATTCAGCACAGGGAAATCTCAGCCCCAGCATTTT	CASSTFSTGKSQPQHF
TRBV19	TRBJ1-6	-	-	TGTGCCAGTACCACCGTGGGAGGCTATAATTCACCCCTCCACTTT	CASTTVGGYNSPLHF
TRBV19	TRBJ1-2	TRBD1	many	TGTGCCAGTAGTGTCACGACAGGGGGTGGCTACACCTTC	CASSVTTGGGYTF
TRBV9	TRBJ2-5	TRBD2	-	TGTGCCAGCAGCGTAGATAGCGGGAGGGGGGAGACCCAGTACTTC	CASSVDSGRGETQYF
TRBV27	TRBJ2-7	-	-	TGTGCCAGCAGTTCATTGACAGTAAACTACGAGCAGTACTTC	CASSSLTVNYEQYF
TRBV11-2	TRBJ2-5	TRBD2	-	TGTGCCAGCAGCCCAACCCGCGGCGGGGGGCAGGAGACCCAGTACTTC	CASSPTRGGGQETQYF
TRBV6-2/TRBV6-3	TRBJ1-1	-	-	TGTGCCAGCAGCCTGGCACAGGAAGCTTTCTTT	CASSLAQEAFF
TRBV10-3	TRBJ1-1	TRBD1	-	TGTGCCATCAGTGATTATGACAGGGGGCGAAATGAAGCTTTCTTT	CAISDYDRGRNEAFF
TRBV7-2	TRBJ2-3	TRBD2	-	TGTGCCAGCAGTCGACTAGCGGGGGGGACAACAGATACGCAGTATTTT	CASSRLAGGTTDTQYF
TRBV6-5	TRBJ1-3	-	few	TGTGCCAGCACCGCGACAGGCCATAACACCATATATTTT	CASTATGHNTIYF
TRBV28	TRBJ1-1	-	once	TGTGCCAGCAAGAACAGGGTCGACACTGAAGCTTTCTTT	CASKNRVDTEAFF
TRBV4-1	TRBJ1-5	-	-	TGCGCCAGCAGCCAAGATAATGAGGCGAGGCCCCAGCATTTT	CASSQDNEARPQHF
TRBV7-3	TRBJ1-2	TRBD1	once	TGTGCCAGCAGCTTAACCGGGACAGGGGGATCTAACTATGGCTACACCTTC	CASSLTGTGGSNYGYTF
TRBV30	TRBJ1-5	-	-	TGTGCCTGGAGTTCTACCCAGGGGTACTGGCCCCAGCATTTT	CAWSSTQGYWPQHF
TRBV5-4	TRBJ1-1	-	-	TGTGCCAGCAGCTTGTCTACAGGACTATACACTGAAGCTTTCTTT	CASSLSTGLYTEAFF
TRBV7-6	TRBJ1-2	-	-	TGTGCCAGCAGCTCTCGGGTTAACTATGGCTACACCTTC	CASSSRVNYGYTF
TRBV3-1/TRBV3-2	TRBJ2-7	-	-	TGTGCCAGCAGCCACCAGGGTCGATCCTACGAGCAGTACTTC	CASSHQGRSYEQYF